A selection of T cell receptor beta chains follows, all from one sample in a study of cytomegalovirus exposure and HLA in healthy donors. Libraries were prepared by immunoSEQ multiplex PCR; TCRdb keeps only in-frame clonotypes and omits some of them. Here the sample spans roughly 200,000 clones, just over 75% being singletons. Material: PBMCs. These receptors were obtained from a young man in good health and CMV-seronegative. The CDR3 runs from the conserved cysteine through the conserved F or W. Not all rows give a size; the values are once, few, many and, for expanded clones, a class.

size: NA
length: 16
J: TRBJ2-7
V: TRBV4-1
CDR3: CASSHRTSGRAYEQYF

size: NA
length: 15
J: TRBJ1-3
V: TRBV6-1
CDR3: CASSEAPTTGNTIYF

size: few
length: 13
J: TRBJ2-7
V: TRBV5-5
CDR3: CASKLNQAPEQYF

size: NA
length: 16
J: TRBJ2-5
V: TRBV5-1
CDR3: CASSLEWGRNQETQYF

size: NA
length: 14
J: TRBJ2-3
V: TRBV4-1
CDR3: CASSGGLHTDTQYF

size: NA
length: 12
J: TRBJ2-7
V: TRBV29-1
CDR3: CSVLTGPYEQYF

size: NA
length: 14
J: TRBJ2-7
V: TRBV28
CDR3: CASSFRDIAYEQYF

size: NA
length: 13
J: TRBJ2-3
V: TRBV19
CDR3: CASSQDSPDTQYF

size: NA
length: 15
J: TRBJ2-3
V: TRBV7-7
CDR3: CASSLARGTSDTQYF

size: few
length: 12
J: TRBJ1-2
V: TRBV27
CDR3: CASSGGGVGYTF

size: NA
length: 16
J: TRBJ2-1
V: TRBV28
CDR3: CASSPLDRSDGSEQFF

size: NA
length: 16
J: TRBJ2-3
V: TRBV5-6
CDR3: CASSHRLAASTDTQYF

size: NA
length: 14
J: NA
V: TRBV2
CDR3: CASSLAGGDYEQYF

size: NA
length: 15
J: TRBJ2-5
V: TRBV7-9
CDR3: CASSLGASGIETQYF

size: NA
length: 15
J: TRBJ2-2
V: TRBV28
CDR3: CATGGRPSNTGELFF

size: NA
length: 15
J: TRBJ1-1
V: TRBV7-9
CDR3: CASSLVGQSGTEAFF

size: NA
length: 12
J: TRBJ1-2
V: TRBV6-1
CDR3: CASNFWGGGYTF

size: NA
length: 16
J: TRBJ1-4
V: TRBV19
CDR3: CASSTFSTRRNEKLFF

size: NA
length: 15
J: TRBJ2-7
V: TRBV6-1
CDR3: CASKLGLTGSGEQYF

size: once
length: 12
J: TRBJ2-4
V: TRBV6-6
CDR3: CASSYAPGQTHF

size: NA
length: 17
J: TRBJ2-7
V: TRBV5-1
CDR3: CASTSWRGGVIGDEQYF

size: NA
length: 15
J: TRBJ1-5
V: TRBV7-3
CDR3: CASSPGQGYNQPQHF

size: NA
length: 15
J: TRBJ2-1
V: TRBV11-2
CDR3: CASSLGTNLGNEQFF

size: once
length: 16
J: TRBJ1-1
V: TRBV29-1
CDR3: CSVELRRGLSNTEAFF

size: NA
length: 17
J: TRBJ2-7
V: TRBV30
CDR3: CAWSAPIYRQGGDEQYF

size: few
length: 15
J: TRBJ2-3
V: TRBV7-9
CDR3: CASSLAGANIDTQYF

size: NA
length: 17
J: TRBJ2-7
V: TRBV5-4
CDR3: CASSSTSGSRFSYEQYF